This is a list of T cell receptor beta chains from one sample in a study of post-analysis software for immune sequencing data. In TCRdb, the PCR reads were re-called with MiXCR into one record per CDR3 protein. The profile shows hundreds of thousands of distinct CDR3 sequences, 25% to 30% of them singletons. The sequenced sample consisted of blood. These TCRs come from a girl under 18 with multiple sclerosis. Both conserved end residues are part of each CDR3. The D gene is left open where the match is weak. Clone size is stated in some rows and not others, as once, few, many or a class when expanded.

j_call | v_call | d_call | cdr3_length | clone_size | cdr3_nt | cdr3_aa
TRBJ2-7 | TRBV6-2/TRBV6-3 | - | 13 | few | TGTGCCAGCAATCAACGGAGGGGTGACGAGCAGTACTTC | CASNQRRGDEQYF
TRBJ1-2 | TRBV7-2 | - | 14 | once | TGTGCCAGCAGGGATCCAAACGTACACTATGGCTACACCTTC | CASRDPNVHYGYTF
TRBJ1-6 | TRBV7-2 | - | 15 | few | TGTGCCAGCAGCCTGGATACTCCACTTAATTCACCCCTCCACTTT | CASSLDTPLNSPLHF
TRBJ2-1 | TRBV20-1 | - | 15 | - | TGCAGTGCTAGAGCGCGGGCGGAATCCTACAATGAGCAGTTCTTC | CSARARAESYNEQFF
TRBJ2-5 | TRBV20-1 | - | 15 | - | TGCAGCGCTAGAGGGCTGGGCGGGCTGCAAGAGACCCGGTACTTC | CSARGLGGLQETRYF
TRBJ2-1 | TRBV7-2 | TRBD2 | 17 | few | TGTGCCAGCAGCGGTGGGACTAGCGGAGTCTCCTACAATGAGCAGTTCTTC | CASSGGTSGVSYNEQFF
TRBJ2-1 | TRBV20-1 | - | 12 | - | TGCAGTGCTAGAGCCATTCATGGTGAGCAGTTCTTC | CSARAIHGEQFF
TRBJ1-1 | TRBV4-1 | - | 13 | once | TGCGCCAGTGCCGGGACCGGGAACACTGAAGCTTTCTTT | CASAGTGNTEAFF
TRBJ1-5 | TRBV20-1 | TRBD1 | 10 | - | TGCAGTGCTTACAGGGGTGGGCAGCATTTT | CSAYRGGQHF
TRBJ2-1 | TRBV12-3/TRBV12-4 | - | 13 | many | TGTGCCAGCAGACAGGACAGCTACAATGAGCAGTTCTTC | CASRQDSYNEQFF
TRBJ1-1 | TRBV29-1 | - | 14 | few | TGCAGCACTACGACGGGGGGCTTGAACACTGAAGCTTTCTTT | CSTTTGGLNTEAFF
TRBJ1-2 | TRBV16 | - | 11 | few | TGTGCCAGCAGCCAATCGATGGTCTACACCTTC | CASSQSMVYTF
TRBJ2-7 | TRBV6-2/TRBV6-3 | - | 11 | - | TGTGCCAGCAGATTGTCCTACGAGCAGTACTTC | CASRLSYEQYF
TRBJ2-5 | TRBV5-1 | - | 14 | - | TGCGCCACCCCGACACAGGGTAACCAAGAGACCCAGTACTTC | CATPTQGNQETQYF
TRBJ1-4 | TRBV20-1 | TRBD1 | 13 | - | TGCAGTGTCCCGGACAGGCGGAACGAAAAACTGTTTTTT | CSVPDRRNEKLFF
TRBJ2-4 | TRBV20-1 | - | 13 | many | TGCAGTGCTAGAGTCGGCGATCTTGGCATTCAGTACTTC | CSARVGDLGIQYF
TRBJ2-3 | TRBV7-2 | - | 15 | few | TGTGCCAGCAGCTCGTCGGGGGGGCAGGGGGGTACGCAGTATTTT | CASSSSGGQGGTQYF
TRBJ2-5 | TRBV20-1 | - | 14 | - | TGCAGTGCTAGGAGCGCAACTTTCCAAGAGACCCAGTACTTC | CSARSATFQETQYF
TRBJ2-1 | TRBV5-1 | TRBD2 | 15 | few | TGCGCCAGCAGCCGGGGACTAGCGGGAGGCAATGAGCAGTTCTTC | CASSRGLAGGNEQFF
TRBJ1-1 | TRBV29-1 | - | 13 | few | TGCAGCTCTGCCACAGCGTCCGATACTGAAGCTTTCTTT | CSSATASDTEAFF
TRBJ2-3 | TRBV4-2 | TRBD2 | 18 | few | TGTGCCAGCAGCCAAGGGCTAGCGGGAAGAACTAGCACAGATACGCAGTATTTT | CASSQGLAGRTSTDTQYF
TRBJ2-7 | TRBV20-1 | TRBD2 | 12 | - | TGCAGTACTAGCGGAACCGATTACGAGCAGTACTTC | CSTSGTDYEQYF
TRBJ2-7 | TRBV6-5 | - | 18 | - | TGTGCCAGCAGTTACGGGGAGCCAGGGGCAGCTCGGGGCTACGAGCAGTACTTC | CASSYGEPGAARGYEQYF
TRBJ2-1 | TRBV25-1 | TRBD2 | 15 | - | TGTGCCAGCAGTGACCCCGGACTAGCTGGGAATGAGCAGTTCTTC | CASSDPGLAGNEQFF
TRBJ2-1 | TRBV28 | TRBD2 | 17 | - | TGTGCCAGCAGAACGCAACTCCCGGGACTAGCCTACAATGAGCAGTTCTTC | CASRTQLPGLAYNEQFF
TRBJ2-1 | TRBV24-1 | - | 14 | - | TGTGCCACCAGTGATGTCGGGCCGTACAATGAGCAGTTCTTC | CATSDVGPYNEQFF